The entry below gives a single T cell receptor beta chain sequence along with its context. Its recognized antigen is unknown. No much larger clone is present one base from it, and per-base qualities are unavailable. These data belong to a study of cytomegalovirus exposure and HLA in healthy donors listed by TCRdb under 2017. Context from the whole study: An earlier analysis of roughly 500 of the donors reported 250 to 300 Gb of sequence data and 117 million unique TCR beta sequences obtained from around 180 million T cells. An early release that covered more than 550 HLA-typed donors contained approximately 300 gigabases of sequencing data and around 85 million unique TCR sequences. Of the roughly 400 genotyped donors, roughly 80% were placed in the genetic ancestry cluster associated with self-reported Caucasian donors. The aim of the study was to test whether cataloging public T cell receptors could identify signatures of past pathogen exposure. The study profiled the T cell repertoires of under 700 subjects by immunosequencing and related them to cytomegalovirus serostatus. A separate validation cohort of roughly 120 different subjects was used in addition to the 666-subject first cohort. High-throughput TCR immunosequencing, statistical association of individual TCRs with disease status, and machine learning were combined to predict cytomegalovirus infection status. A later analysis re-examined previously published TCR beta repertoires from about 700 donors and added high-resolution HLA genotyping to investigate patterns of TCR occurrence. Rather than using new phenotypic data, the later analysis identified candidate immune exposures from TCR beta sequences and from how often those sequences occurred across donors. An earlier analysis of approximately 500 of the donors applied high-throughput TCR beta sequencing to assess whether each TCR beta V gene segment acted as functional or pseudogenic. Donor age, sex, ethnicity and CMV serostatus were compiled alongside the repertoire data. A later genetic analysis used genome-wide SNP genotypes for about 60% of the roughly 700 donors, treating that subset as a discovery cohort. All discovery cohort repertoires had been generated on a single sequencing platform. HLA typing covered class I and class II loci at four-digit resolution. Typing coverage differed by locus: A, B, C, DRB1 and DQB1 were typed in about 620-630 donors, DQA1 in around 500, DPA1 in nearly 610, and DPB1 in just under 480. Roughly 5 DR-DQ haplotypes were handled as single units for association and clustering, since linkage in the cohort was strong. On average, roughly 240,000 unique TCR beta nucleotide sequences were sequenced per donor among about 400 genotyped donors of the cohort, with about 19% of those sequences being non-productive.

Library method: the immunoSEQ multiplex PCR assay. For the multiplex PCR, a mixture combining 60 forward primers for TCR Vbeta segments and 13 reverse primers for TCR Jbeta segments was used. The CDR3 region of rearranged TCR beta genes was amplified from genomic DNA with a multiplex PCR assay. On the Illumina HiSeq System, the amplified TCR beta libraries were sequenced as 87-base-pair reads. The original methods were these. Across the 670 or so repertoires, a later analysis counted 60 million to 90 million unique TCR beta chains, 8.5 million to 12 million of which were shared by at least two donors. A nearest-neighbor algorithm error-corrected the raw reads and collapsed the reads into unique sequences, merging closely related sequences to remove PCR and sequencing errors. Alignment of CDR3 sequences to IMGT reference sequences was used to assign V, D and J gene segments. Each retained sequence needed at least a six-nucleotide match to both a V gene segment and a J gene segment. Rearrangements were classified as productive when the CDR3 lacked stop codons and remained in frame with V and J, and all other rearrangements were classified as non-productive. Following IMGT convention, CDR3 was defined as the stretch from the second conserved V-encoded cysteine to the conserved J-encoded phenylalanine. The earlier analysis of 500 to 650 of the donors excluded any sequence lacking an unambiguous match to a single V gene segment. In an earlier analysis of about 590 of the donors, a V segment was called functional when productive rearrangements were above 56.7%, and segregating when the standard deviation between donors exceeded 5%. A statistical classification framework was developed to diagnose cytomegalovirus status using the catalog of TCR beta chain sequences. V and J gene assignment, in a later analysis, came from comparing TCR nucleotide sequences with IMGT/GENE-DB human TR gene sequences. In a later analysis, CDR3 sequences and most-parsimonious VDJ recombination scenarios were assigned using the TCRdist pipeline. In a later analysis, each TCR beta chain was defined by its CDR3 amino acid sequence together with its V-gene family, and reads lacking a unique V-gene family were excluded. In a later analysis, a few hundred highly shared, low-generation-probability nucleotide sequences were removed to address suspected cross-contamination and a sequencing artifact. In a later analysis, a clonal expansion index was calculated for each public chain from normalized within-repertoire ranks of inferred template counts. In a later analysis, generation probabilities were computed using a VDJ recombination model fitted to out-of-frame rearrangements, and the results were checked against IGoR. A later analysis scored TCR-TCR, TCR-HLA and TCR-CMV co-occurrence with hypergeometric tests, applying a repertoire-size bias correction to TCR pairs. In a later analysis, false discovery rates were estimated by permuting HLA or CMV assignments 20 times. In a later analysis, co-occurring TCRs were grouped using DBSCAN, with TCRdist sequence similarity added in when clustering inside HLA-allele-positive subsets. Repertoires with fewer than 30,000 or more than 120,000 public chains, plus five repertoires with anomalous nucleotide sharing, were excluded from co-occurrence clustering. Drawn from immuneACCESS, this table holds only the in-frame rearrangements with V and J called that TCRdb kept. Clones are partly lost; checked studies trace under half to an unresolved V gene and leave the rest unexplained. V, J and clone size are those of that table, while D and trimming were read from the DNA. Present in this sample are approximately 150,000 clones, about four fifths of which were seen just once. The ten largest account for approximately 4.5% of the sample.

The paper as a whole reports these results and caveats: Compared with the approximately 670-donor mean, donors in an Asian-associated ancestry cluster had fewer N-insertions in productive TCRs, according to a later genetic analysis. A later analysis found that HLA-associated TCR beta chains were more clonally expanded and had lower generation probabilities than equally common non-associated chains. Some IMGT-functional V segments, including TRBV6-2 and TRBV6-3, could not be told apart with the 87-base-pair reads, so those segments were excluded. While some public TCRs were present in many individuals, most TCR sequences turned up only very rarely across donors. In this cohort, only TCR beta chains were sequenced, and detectable features were limited by the absence of alpha or paired-chain data. A cluster of highly shared sequence variants was judged likely to be a technical artifact of the sequencing pipeline. In the study, 150 to 200 TCR beta chains were listed as associated with cytomegalovirus. In a later analysis, the rate of TCR association differed among HLA loci, with DRB1 alleles having the most associated TCRs and HLA-C alleles having the fewest. A further reported finding was that TCR beta sequences accurately predicted the HLA-A and HLA-B alleles for most subjects in the first cohort. HLA typing was unavailable for some donors at each locus, so association tests used only the typed subset. A few of the identified cytomegalovirus-associated TCR beta chains were confirmed in vitro to be specific for cytomegalovirus antigens. At a false discovery rate of 0.05, a later analysis linked around 15,000 TCR beta sequences to specific HLA alleles. Cytomegalovirus status was reported to be diagnosed by the classifier with high specificity and sensitivity in both the original and validation cohorts. According to a later analysis, parvovirus B19, influenza, CMV and Epstein-Barr virus appeared linked to several top co-occurrence clusters. Most CMV-associated TCR beta chains appeared to be HLA-restricted in a later analysis, and the HLA associations seemed to be driven largely by CMV exposure. The presence/absence analyses assumed that sequencing depth was roughly uniform across donors, and that assumption may not be true. An earlier analysis of approximately 530 of the donors showed that most TCR beta V segments appeared in productive rearrangements either about 90% or about 30% of the time, which broadly matched IMGT annotations. Immune exposure information for the cohort was limited to CMV serostatus. In a later genetic analysis, a missense DCLRE1C variant was associated with V-gene and J-gene trimming of TCR beta chains, and the association was replicated in an independent cohort. The earlier analysis of a few hundred of the donors excluded some 16 rarely observed V segments, including chromosome 9 orphons, because counts were too low. Linkage disequilibrium might explain the correlated functional status among segregating V segments, but an unknown experimental factor could not be excluded. When HLA alleles, especially DR and DQ, strongly co-occurred, attributing TCR associations to individual alleles was difficult. It was suggested by the authors that the approach could potentially be generalized to other disease states and immunological phenotypes.

The CDR3, from cysteine to phenylalanine, totals 14 residues. CDR3 DNA is the only sequence kept; it has 42 bases, read in frame from the first base. CDR1 and CDR2, looked up from the germline V gene, are MDHEN and SYDVKM. V is cut by 3 bases and J by 0 bases, and the space between the germline ends is 8 bases. The cohort consisted of hundreds of healthy bone marrow donors. All cohort members were sampled while nominally healthy, although unrecorded immune exposures were likely present. The donor was CMV seronegative and belonged to the group of over 350 seronegative cohort members. A peripheral blood sample was collected from each donor, and TCR beta sequencing was performed on peripheral blood mononuclear cells. Genomic DNA extraction from the blood cell samples was performed with the Qiagen DNeasy Blood Extraction Kit.

The rearrangement combines TRBV28 with TRBJ1-2; TRBD1 is a possible D gene, resting on 6 matching bases. The source material was PBMCs. The clonotype originates from a man aged 30 to 39 in good health and CMV-seronegative. The CDR3 loop reads CASSLAGANYGYTF. The DNA is TGTGCCAGCAGTTTGGCAGGGGCTAACTATGGCTACACCTTC.